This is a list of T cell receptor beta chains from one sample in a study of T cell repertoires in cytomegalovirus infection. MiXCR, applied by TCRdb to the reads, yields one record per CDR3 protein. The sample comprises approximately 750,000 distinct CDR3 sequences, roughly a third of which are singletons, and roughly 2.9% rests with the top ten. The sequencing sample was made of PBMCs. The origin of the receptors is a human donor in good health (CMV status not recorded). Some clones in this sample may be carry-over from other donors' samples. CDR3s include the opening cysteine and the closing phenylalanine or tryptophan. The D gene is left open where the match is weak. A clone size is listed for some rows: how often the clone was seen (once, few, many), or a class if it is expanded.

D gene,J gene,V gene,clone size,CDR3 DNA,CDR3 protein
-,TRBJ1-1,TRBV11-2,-,TGTGCCAGCAGCGCCCGGGGTGGGACGTTTTCGGGCACTGAAGCTTTCTTT,CASSARGGTFSGTEAFF
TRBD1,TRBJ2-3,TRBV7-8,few,TGTGCCAGCCTCCAGGGGGCGGACGCAGATACGCAGTATTTT,CASLQGADADTQYF
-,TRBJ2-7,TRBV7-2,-,TGTGCCAGGAGCTCCCCTCTGGGGGCTAAGAGGTACGAGCAGTCCTTC,CARSSPLGAKRYEQSF
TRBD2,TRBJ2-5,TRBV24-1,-,TGTGCCACCAGTGATTTCCGGAAGACTAGCGGTCAAGAGACCCAGTACTTC,CATSDFRKTSGQETQYF
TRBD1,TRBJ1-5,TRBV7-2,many,TGTGCCAGCAGTACACAGGGGAATCAGCCCCAGCATTTT,CASSTQGNQPQHF
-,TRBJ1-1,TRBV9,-,TGTGCCAGCAGCGTAGCGGGAAGCTTGAACACTGAAGCTTTCTTT,CASSVAGSLNTEAFF
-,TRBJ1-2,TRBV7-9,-,TGTGCCAGCAGCACACGAGCTTCCCCGGGGGTACTCGGCTATGGCTACACCTTC,CASSTRASPGVLGYGYTF
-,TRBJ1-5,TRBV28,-,TGTGCCAGCACCAAAGGGGGTCAGCCCCAGCATTTT,CASTKGGQPQHF
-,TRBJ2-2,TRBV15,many,TGTGCCACCAGCAGAGTAGTGGGAGGAACCGGGGAGCTGTTTTTT,CATSRVVGGTGELFF
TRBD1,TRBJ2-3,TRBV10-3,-,TGTGCCATCAATCGGGACAGGGGCCCGCTAAAGTATTTT,CAINRDRGPLKYF
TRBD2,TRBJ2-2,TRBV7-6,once,TGTGCCAGCAGCGTGGGGACTAGCGGGACCACCGGGGCGCTGTTTTTT,CASSVGTSGTTGALFF
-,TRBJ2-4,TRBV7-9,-,TGTGCCAGCAGCTGGAGCCCGGATCTGCGGGGTAGATTAGCCAAAAACATTCAGTACTTC,CASSWSPDLRGRLAKNIQYF
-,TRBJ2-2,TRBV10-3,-,TGTGCCATCAGTGAGTCCAACGTGGTCACAGCCTCCACCGGGGAGCTGTTTTTT,CAISESNVVTASTGELFF
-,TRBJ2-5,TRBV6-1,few,TGTGCCAGCAGTACCGGGATAATAGAGACCCAGTACTTC,CASSTGIIETQYF
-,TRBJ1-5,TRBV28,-,TGTGCCAGCAGTTCCCCAGGCGGGCCGACTAAGTTCCAGCATTTT,CASSSPGGPTKFQHF
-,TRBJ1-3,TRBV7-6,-,TGTGCCAGCAGCTTAGCGTCAGCGAGCTCTGGAAACACCATATATTTT,CASSLASASSGNTIYF
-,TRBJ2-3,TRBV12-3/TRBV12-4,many,TGTGCCAGTACGGAAGGGGGTACAGATACGCAGTATTTT,CASTEGGTDTQYF
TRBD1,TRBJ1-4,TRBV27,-,TGTGCCAGCAGTGTCGCCCGAGACAGGGGTAATGAAAAACTGTTTTTT,CASSVARDRGNEKLFF
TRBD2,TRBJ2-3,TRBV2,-,TGTGCCAGCACCCTAGCGGGAGCAGATACGCAGTATTTT,CASTLAGADTQYF
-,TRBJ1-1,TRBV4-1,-,TGCGCCAGCAGCCATTCGGGGGGGAAGCTGAACACTGAAGCTTTCTTT,CASSHSGGKLNTEAFF
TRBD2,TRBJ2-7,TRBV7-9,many,TGTGCCAGCAGCCGGACTAGCGGGACCACCTACGAGCAGTACTTC,CASSRTSGTTYEQYF
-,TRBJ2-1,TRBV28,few,TGTGCCAGCAGTTTCCGACAGGTGGGCAATGAGCAGTTCTTC,CASSFRQVGNEQFF
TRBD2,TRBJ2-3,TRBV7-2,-,TGTGCCAGCAGCCTTGCTAGCGGGAGCGCAGATACGCAGTATTTT,CASSLASGSADTQYF
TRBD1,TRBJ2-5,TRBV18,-,TGTGCCAGCTCACCACGACAGGACAGGGGGACTTTGGTAGACCAAGAGACCCAGTACTTC,CASSPRQDRGTLVDQETQYF
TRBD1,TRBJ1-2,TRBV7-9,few,TGTGCCAGCGGCACCCCGACAGGGGAGAATGGCTACACCTTC,CASGTPTGENGYTF
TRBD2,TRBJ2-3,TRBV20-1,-,TGCAGTGCTGGATTAAGTCCGGGACTAGTCTCAAGTACGCAGTATTTT,CSAGLSPGLVSSTQYF
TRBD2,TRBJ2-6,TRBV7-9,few,TGTGCCAGCAGTCCCCCTCCCGGGACTAGCGGGAGCCCCACTTTC,CASSPPPGTSGSPTF
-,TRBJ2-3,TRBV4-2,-,TGTGCCAGCAGCCAAGATATGATCGGGGCAGAGGATACGCAGTATTTT,CASSQDMIGAEDTQYF
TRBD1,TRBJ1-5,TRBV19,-,TGTGCCAGTAGTGCCGACCGGGACAGGGGCAATCAGCCCCAGCATTTT,CASSADRDRGNQPQHF
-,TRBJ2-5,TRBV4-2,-,TGTGCCAGCAGCCAAGATCCGTCGCGGCCCCAAGAGACCCAGTACTTC,CASSQDPSRPQETQYF
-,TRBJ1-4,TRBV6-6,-,TGTGCCAGCAGCAGGGACGCAACTAATGAAAAACTGTTTTTT,CASSRDATNEKLFF
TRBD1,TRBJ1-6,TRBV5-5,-,TGTGCCAGCAGTTCTGGACAGGAATCGTCCCTCCACTTT,CASSSGQESSLHF
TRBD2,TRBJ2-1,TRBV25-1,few,TGTGCCAGCAGTGGTAGCGGGAGGGCCTACAATGAGCAGTTCTTC,CASSGSGRAYNEQFF
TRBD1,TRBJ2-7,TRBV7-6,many,TGTGCCAGCAGTCGCGTCGGGACAGCTCCCTCCGAGCAGTACTTC,CASSRVGTAPSEQYF
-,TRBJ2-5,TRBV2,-,TGTGCCAGCAGTGAAAGCCTCCTTGCGGAGACCCAGTACTTC,CASSESLLAETQYF
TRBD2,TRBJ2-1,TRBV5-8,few,TGTGCCAGCAGCTTTGATAGCGGGAGAGTAAATGAGCAGTTCTTC,CASSFDSGRVNEQFF
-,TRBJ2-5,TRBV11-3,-,TGTGCCAGCAGCTCGGGCCCGGGGACCCAGTACTTC,CASSSGPGTQYF
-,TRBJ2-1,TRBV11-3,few,TGTGCCAGCAGCAATAGAAGGGAGAGCGATGAGCAGTTCTTC,CASSNRRESDEQFF
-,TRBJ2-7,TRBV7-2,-,TGTGCCAGCAGCACCGGGACATTGAAGCAGTACTTC,CASSTGTLKQYF
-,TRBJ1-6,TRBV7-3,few,TGTGCCAGCAGCTTGGGGGGTCGTTCACCCCTCCACTTT,CASSLGGRSPLHF
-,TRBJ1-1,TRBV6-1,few,TGTGCCAGCAGTTATCAGGGAGTGGACACTGAAGCTTTCTTT,CASSYQGVDTEAFF
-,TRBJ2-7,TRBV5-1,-,TGCGCCAGCAGCCCGAGGTCGGGGGTGGTCGAGCAGTACTTC,CASSPRSGVVEQYF
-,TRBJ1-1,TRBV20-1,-,TGCAGTGCTAGAGTATCGATACGCGACCAGGCAGCTTTCTTT,CSARVSIRDQAAFF
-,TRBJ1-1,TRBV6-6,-,TGTGCCAGCAGTTCTTCAGCTAACACTGAAGCTTTCTTT,CASSSSANTEAFF
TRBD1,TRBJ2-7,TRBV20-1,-,TGCAGTGCTAGGCACCGGGACAGAAGATTGTACGAGCAGTACTTC,CSARHRDRRLYEQYF
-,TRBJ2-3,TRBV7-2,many,TGTGCCAGCAGCCCCGATGCAGATACGCAGTATTTT,CASSPDADTQYF
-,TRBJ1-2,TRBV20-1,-,TGCAGTGTCTCCCGGGGAACTAACTATGGCTACACCTTC,CSVSRGTNYGYTF
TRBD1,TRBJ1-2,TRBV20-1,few,TGCAGTGCTCCACACGAGGACAGGGTCGGCGGCTACACCTTC,CSAPHEDRVGGYTF
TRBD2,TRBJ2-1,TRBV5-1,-,TGCGCCAGCAGCTTAACGACTAGCGGGAGGAATGAGCAGTTCTTC,CASSLTTSGRNEQFF
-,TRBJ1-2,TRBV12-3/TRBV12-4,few,TGTGCCAGCAGTTCCTTCTATGGCTACACCTTC,CASSSFYGYTF
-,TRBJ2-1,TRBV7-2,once,TGTGCCAGCAGCCCAAGGGACAGAGGAGGGAATGAGCAGTGCTTC,CASSPRDRGGNEQCF
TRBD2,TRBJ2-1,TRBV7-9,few,TGTGCCAGCAGCCTAGCGGGAGTGTCTAGGAATGAGCAGTTCTTC,CASSLAGVSRNEQFF
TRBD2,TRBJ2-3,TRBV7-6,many,TGTGCCAGCAGCTTAGCGACGGGGGGGGATACGCAGTATTTT,CASSLATGGDTQYF
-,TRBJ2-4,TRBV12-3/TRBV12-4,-,TGTGCCAGCAGGAGTGGGGGGCGTGACATTCAGTACTTC,CASRSGGRDIQYF
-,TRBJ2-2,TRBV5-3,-,TGTGCCAGCAGCTTTCCAGGGGGGGCGCGGAGCACCGGGGAGCTGTTTTTT,CASSFPGGARSTGELFF
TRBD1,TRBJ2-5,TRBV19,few,TGTGCCAGTAGTCCCCGGGACAGGGATGGTGCTTCCAATTTC,CASSPRDRDGASNF
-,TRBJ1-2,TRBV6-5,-,TGTGCCAGCAGACAAAGCCACGGGACGCCCTATGGCTACACCTTC,CASRQSHGTPYGYTF
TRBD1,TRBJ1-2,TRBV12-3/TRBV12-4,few,TGTGCCAGCAGTGCCGGGACAGTCTATGGCTACACCTTC,CASSAGTVYGYTF
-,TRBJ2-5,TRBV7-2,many,TGTGCCAGCAGCCCCACATACGAGACCCAGTACTTC,CASSPTYETQYF